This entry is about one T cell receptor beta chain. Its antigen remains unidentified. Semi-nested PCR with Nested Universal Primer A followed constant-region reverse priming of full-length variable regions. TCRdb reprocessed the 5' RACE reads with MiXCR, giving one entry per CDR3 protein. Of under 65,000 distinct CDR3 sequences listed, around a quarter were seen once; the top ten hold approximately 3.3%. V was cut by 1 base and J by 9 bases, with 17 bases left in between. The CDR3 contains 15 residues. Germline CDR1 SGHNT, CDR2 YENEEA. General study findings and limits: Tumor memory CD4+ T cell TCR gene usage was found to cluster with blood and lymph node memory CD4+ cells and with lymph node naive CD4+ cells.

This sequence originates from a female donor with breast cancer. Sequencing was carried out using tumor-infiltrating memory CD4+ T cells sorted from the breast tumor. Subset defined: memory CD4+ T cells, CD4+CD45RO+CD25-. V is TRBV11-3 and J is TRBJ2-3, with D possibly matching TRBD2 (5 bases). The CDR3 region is CASSLVRTAGGTQYF. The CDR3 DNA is TGTGCCAGCAGCTTAGTTCGGACCGCGGGCGGGACGCAGTATTTT.